The rows below give T cell receptor beta chains drawn from one sample of a study of T cells after posttransplantation cyclophosphamide. Sequenced by immunoSEQ multiplex PCR; TCRdb stores in-frame clones only, minus some. The sample yields over 25,000 clones, without any singletons. Sequenced: PBMCs. These receptors all stem from a woman in her fifties or sixties in good health, CMV-negative, and a related stem cell transplant donor. The CDR3 runs from the conserved cysteine through the conserved F or W. The D gene is left open where the match is weak. The size of a clone is reported for some rows only, either as once, few or many, or as a class for expanded clones.

v_call: TRBV19; j_call: TRBJ1-6; d_call: TRBD1; clone_size: many; cdr3_aa: CASSTGQGRSPLHF; cdr3_nt: TGTGCCAGTAGTACCGGACAGGGCCGCTCACCCCTCCACTTT
v_call: TRBV27; j_call: TRBJ2-7; d_call: TRBD2; clone_size: -; cdr3_aa: CASSLWSSGTREQYF; cdr3_nt: TGTGCCAGCAGTTTATGGTCTAGCGGGACGAGGGAGCAGTACTTC
v_call: TRBV2; j_call: TRBJ2-1; d_call: TRBD2; clone_size: many; cdr3_aa: CASSRTSGREEEQFF; cdr3_nt: TGTGCCAGCAGCCGGACTAGCGGGAGGGAGGAGGAGCAGTTCTTC
v_call: TRBV28; j_call: TRBJ1-2; d_call: TRBD1; clone_size: many; cdr3_aa: CASSGRDNRGRGYTF; cdr3_nt: TGTGCCAGCAGCGGCCGGGACAACAGGGGTAGAGGCTACACCTTC
v_call: TRBV6-5; j_call: TRBJ2-7; d_call: -; clone_size: many; cdr3_aa: CASRSGSAGEQYF; cdr3_nt: TGTGCCAGCAGATCCGGGTCTGCGGGCGAGCAGTACTTC
v_call: TRBV28; j_call: TRBJ2-3; d_call: -; clone_size: many; cdr3_aa: CASSSGQSTDTQYF; cdr3_nt: TGTGCCAGCAGTTCAGGACAGAGCACAGATACGCAGTATTTT
v_call: TRBV12-3/TRBV12-4; j_call: TRBJ2-7; d_call: TRBD1; clone_size: many; cdr3_aa: CASSSSPGQGAGEQYF; cdr3_nt: TGTGCCAGCAGTAGCTCCCCGGGACAGGGGGCGGGCGAGCAGTACTTC
v_call: TRBV5-1; j_call: TRBJ2-2; d_call: -; clone_size: many; cdr3_aa: CASSWRDSKNTGELFF; cdr3_nt: TGCGCCAGCAGCTGGAGGGACAGCAAAAACACCGGGGAGCTGTTTTTT
v_call: TRBV11-2; j_call: TRBJ1-3; d_call: -; clone_size: many; cdr3_aa: CASSRDNSGNTIYF; cdr3_nt: TGTGCCAGCAGCCGGGACAACTCTGGAAACACCATATATTTT
v_call: TRBV7-2; j_call: TRBJ2-2; d_call: -; clone_size: many; cdr3_aa: CASSSTGFGELFF; cdr3_nt: TGTGCCAGCAGCTCGACAGGCTTTGGGGAGCTGTTTTTT
v_call: TRBV7-8; j_call: TRBJ1-3; d_call: -; clone_size: -; cdr3_aa: CASSLEPGRSGNTIYF; cdr3_nt: TGTGCCAGCAGCTTAGAACCAGGGAGGTCTGGAAACACCATATATTTT
v_call: TRBV7-2; j_call: TRBJ2-5; d_call: -; clone_size: -; cdr3_aa: CASSFVRETQYF; cdr3_nt: TGTGCCAGCAGCTTTGTGCGGGAGACCCAGTACTTC
v_call: TRBV7-2; j_call: TRBJ1-2; d_call: -; clone_size: few; cdr3_aa: CASSRQIEPDGYTF; cdr3_nt: TGTGCCAGCAGCCGACAAATAGAACCCGATGGCTACACCTTC
v_call: TRBV9; j_call: TRBJ2-3; d_call: TRBD2; clone_size: -; cdr3_aa: CASSQRGGGTDTQYF; cdr3_nt: TGTGCCAGCAGCCAGCGGGGCGGAGGCACAGATACGCAGTATTTT
v_call: TRBV18; j_call: TRBJ2-1; d_call: -; clone_size: many; cdr3_aa: CASSPGFGGHEQFF; cdr3_nt: TGTGCCAGCTCCCCAGGTTTCGGCGGGCACGAGCAGTTCTTC
v_call: TRBV29-1; j_call: TRBJ2-2; d_call: -; clone_size: few; cdr3_aa: CSVGRANTGELFF; cdr3_nt: TGCAGCGTTGGTAGAGCTAACACCGGGGAGCTGTTTTTT
v_call: TRBV28; j_call: TRBJ2-1; d_call: -; clone_size: many; cdr3_aa: CATKGGGRSEQFF; cdr3_nt: TGTGCCACCAAGGGGGGGGGACGAAGTGAGCAGTTCTTC
v_call: TRBV6-5; j_call: TRBJ2-7; d_call: -; clone_size: many; cdr3_aa: CASSYGAVSSYEQYF; cdr3_nt: TGTGCCAGCAGTTACGGAGCGGTTAGCTCCTACGAGCAGTACTTC
v_call: TRBV7-2; j_call: TRBJ2-7; d_call: -; clone_size: many; cdr3_aa: CASSSPGEGEQYF; cdr3_nt: TGTGCCAGCAGCTCACCAGGGGAAGGCGAGCAGTACTTC
v_call: TRBV12-3/TRBV12-4; j_call: TRBJ1-1; d_call: -; clone_size: many; cdr3_aa: CASSPSMNTEAFF; cdr3_nt: TGTGCCAGCAGTCCATCCATGAACACTGAAGCTTTCTTT
v_call: TRBV19; j_call: TRBJ2-2; d_call: TRBD1; clone_size: many; cdr3_aa: CASWGDRGHGELFF; cdr3_nt: TGCGCGAGTTGGGGGGACAGGGGGCACGGGGAGCTGTTTTTT
v_call: TRBV27; j_call: TRBJ2-3; d_call: -; clone_size: -; cdr3_aa: CASSLRGTVSTDTQYF; cdr3_nt: TGTGCCAGCAGTTTACGGGGGACAGTAAGCACAGATACGCAGTATTTT
v_call: TRBV28; j_call: TRBJ1-3; d_call: -; clone_size: many; cdr3_aa: CASTAAGSSGNTIYF; cdr3_nt: TGTGCCAGCACTGCAGCGGGGAGCTCTGGAAACACCATATATTTT
v_call: TRBV7-9; j_call: TRBJ1-1; d_call: -; clone_size: many; cdr3_aa: CASSRDLEAFF; cdr3_nt: TGTGCCAGCAGCCGGGACTTAGAAGCTTTCTTT
v_call: TRBV18; j_call: TRBJ2-7; d_call: -; clone_size: many; cdr3_aa: CASSPDSYEQYF; cdr3_nt: TGTGCCAGCTCACCCGACAGTTACGAGCAGTACTTC
v_call: TRBV2; j_call: TRBJ1-2; d_call: -; clone_size: many; cdr3_aa: CASSPRGGYTF; cdr3_nt: TGTGCCAGCAGTCCCAGGGGTGGCTACACCTTC
v_call: TRBV7-2; j_call: TRBJ2-7; d_call: TRBD2; clone_size: -; cdr3_aa: CASSLDRETSGRTYEQYF; cdr3_nt: TGTGCCAGCAGCTTAGACAGGGAGACTAGCGGGAGGACCTACGAGCAGTACTTC
v_call: TRBV28; j_call: TRBJ1-1; d_call: -; clone_size: -; cdr3_aa: CASTAAWGPTEAFF; cdr3_nt: TGTGCCAGCACGGCGGCGTGGGGGCCCACTGAAGCTTTCTTT
v_call: TRBV12-3/TRBV12-4; j_call: TRBJ2-3; d_call: TRBD2; clone_size: -; cdr3_aa: CASRIAGVTDTQYF; cdr3_nt: TGTGCCAGCAGGATAGCGGGGGTAACAGATACGCAGTATTTT
v_call: TRBV12-3/TRBV12-4; j_call: TRBJ2-1; d_call: -; clone_size: many; cdr3_aa: CASSSPVVVDEQFF; cdr3_nt: TGTGCCAGCAGTTCCCCGGTCGTAGTGGATGAGCAGTTCTTC
v_call: TRBV30; j_call: TRBJ1-6; d_call: TRBD1; clone_size: -; cdr3_aa: CAYTGTGDTSRSYNSPLHF; cdr3_nt: TGTGCCTATACCGGGACAGGGGATACCTCACGCTCCTATAATTCACCCCTCCACTTT
v_call: TRBV7-9; j_call: TRBJ1-2; d_call: -; clone_size: many; cdr3_aa: CASSPGGPANYGYTF; cdr3_nt: TGTGCCAGCAGCCCCGGGGGGCCGGCTAACTATGGCTACACCTTC
v_call: TRBV6-5; j_call: TRBJ2-6; d_call: -; clone_size: many; cdr3_aa: CASSPRGGANVLTF; cdr3_nt: TGTGCCAGCAGTCCCCGCGGGGGGGCCAACGTCCTGACTTTC
v_call: TRBV12-3/TRBV12-4; j_call: TRBJ2-5; d_call: -; clone_size: many; cdr3_aa: CASMGGGGETQYF; cdr3_nt: TGTGCCAGCATGGGGGGTGGAGGTGAGACCCAGTACTTC
v_call: TRBV5-1; j_call: TRBJ2-7; d_call: TRBD2; clone_size: many; cdr3_aa: CASSLESAGGPYEQYF; cdr3_nt: TGCGCCAGCAGCTTGGAGTCGGCGGGAGGGCCCTACGAGCAGTACTTC
v_call: TRBV7-9; j_call: TRBJ1-2; d_call: -; clone_size: many; cdr3_aa: CASSRGGGALNYGYTF; cdr3_nt: TGTGCCAGCAGTAGGGGCGGCGGTGCCCTCAACTATGGCTACACCTTC
v_call: TRBV28; j_call: TRBJ2-1; d_call: -; clone_size: -; cdr3_aa: CASNLAAGVNEQFF; cdr3_nt: TGTGCCAGCAACCTAGCGGCAGGGGTCAATGAGCAGTTCTTC
v_call: TRBV5-4; j_call: TRBJ2-7; d_call: TRBD1; clone_size: many; cdr3_aa: CASSGRTGSYEQYF; cdr3_nt: TGTGCCAGCAGCGGGCGGACAGGATCCTACGAGCAGTACTTC
v_call: TRBV5-4; j_call: TRBJ1-1; d_call: TRBD1; clone_size: many; cdr3_aa: CASSLTGGAEAFF; cdr3_nt: TGTGCCAGCAGCTTGACAGGGGGAGCTGAAGCTTTCTTT
v_call: TRBV11-3; j_call: TRBJ1-3; d_call: -; clone_size: many; cdr3_aa: CASSLASGNTIYF; cdr3_nt: TGTGCCAGCAGCTTAGCATCTGGAAACACCATATATTTT
v_call: TRBV13; j_call: TRBJ1-1; d_call: -; clone_size: many; cdr3_aa: CASSLGGGPTEAFF; cdr3_nt: TGTGCCAGCAGCTTAGGCGGGGGACCCACTGAAGCTTTCTTT
v_call: TRBV15; j_call: TRBJ2-3; d_call: -; clone_size: many; cdr3_aa: CATSRDRADTQYF; cdr3_nt: TGTGCCACCAGCAGAGATCGGGCAGATACGCAGTATTTT
v_call: TRBV7-8; j_call: TRBJ1-2; d_call: -; clone_size: few; cdr3_aa: CASSPGGLNYGYTF; cdr3_nt: TGTGCCAGCAGCCCGGGGGGTTTGAACTATGGCTACACCTTC
v_call: TRBV19; j_call: TRBJ2-1; d_call: -; clone_size: many; cdr3_aa: CASRGWVGDSYNEQFF; cdr3_nt: TGTGCCAGTAGAGGGTGGGTCGGGGACTCCTACAATGAGCAGTTCTTC
v_call: TRBV27; j_call: TRBJ2-7; d_call: -; clone_size: many; cdr3_aa: CASSLFGGRIEQYF; cdr3_nt: TGTGCCAGCAGTTTATTTGGGGGCCGGATAGAGCAGTACTTC
v_call: TRBV10-3; j_call: TRBJ2-5; d_call: TRBD2; clone_size: many; cdr3_aa: CAIWPGTSGRVQYF; cdr3_nt: TGTGCCATCTGGCCGGGGACTAGCGGGAGGGTTCAGTACTTC
v_call: TRBV18; j_call: TRBJ2-1; d_call: TRBD1; clone_size: many; cdr3_aa: CASSPVQGTGGEQFF; cdr3_nt: TGTGCCAGCTCACCGGTACAGGGGACCGGCGGTGAGCAGTTCTTC
v_call: TRBV2; j_call: TRBJ2-7; d_call: -; clone_size: many; cdr3_aa: CASSSFYEQYF; cdr3_nt: TGTGCCAGCAGCTCCTTCTACGAGCAGTACTTC
v_call: TRBV18; j_call: TRBJ1-3; d_call: -; clone_size: many; cdr3_aa: CASSERQFSGNTIYF; cdr3_nt: TGTGCCAGCTCAGAGAGACAGTTCTCTGGAAACACCATATATTTT
v_call: TRBV19; j_call: TRBJ1-5; d_call: -; clone_size: many; cdr3_aa: CASRYREGSNQPQHF; cdr3_nt: TGTGCCAGTAGGTACAGGGAAGGGAGCAATCAGCCCCAGCATTTT
v_call: TRBV5-1; j_call: TRBJ2-7; d_call: TRBD2; clone_size: many; cdr3_aa: CASKALADSYEQYF; cdr3_nt: TGCGCCAGCAAAGCCCTAGCGGACTCCTACGAGCAGTACTTC
v_call: TRBV12-3/TRBV12-4; j_call: TRBJ2-2; d_call: TRBD1; clone_size: many; cdr3_aa: CASSLTGGAAGELFF; cdr3_nt: TGTGCCAGCAGCCTCACAGGGGGCGCCGCCGGGGAGCTGTTTTTT
v_call: TRBV27; j_call: TRBJ2-7; d_call: -; clone_size: many; cdr3_aa: CASSPGGISYEQYF; cdr3_nt: TGTGCCAGCAGCCCGGGCGGGATCTCCTACGAGCAGTACTTC